The present entry profiles one TCR beta chain with its context. Generated by immunoSEQ multiplex PCR, the TCRdb table keeps only in-frame clones and is missing some. The data hold roughly 120,000 clones, with about 88% observed a single time. This entry is derived from a study of cytomegalovirus exposure and HLA in healthy donors. Trimming removed 1 base at V and 8 bases at J, with 14 bases between. CDR1 is MGHRA and CDR2 is YSYEKL in the germline V gene. The CDR3 covers 14 residues. The receptor was isolated from a man in his late teens or twenties in good health and CMV-seropositive. V usage is TRBV4-1 and J usage is TRBJ1-1; no firm D call. Input material: PBMCs. CDR3 bases: TGCGCCAGCAGCCAAGCCCCAATGGGAGGCGAAGCTTTCTTT. Protein product: CASSQAPMGGEAFF.